Described below is a single TCR beta chain sequence and its context. Its antigen remains unknown. PCR involved 60 Vbeta and 13 Jbeta primers. Using immunoSEQ multiplex PCR, the repertoire was profiled, and TCRdb retains in-frame clones only, with some absent. This table holds roughly 100,000 clones, roughly 79% found once. The CDR3 consists of 15 residues. V lost 5 bases to trimming and J lost 4 bases, with 12 bases between them. CDR1 is LNHDA, CDR2 SQIVND, per germline (reference sequence). These data belong to a study of cytomegalovirus exposure and HLA in healthy donors. Overall study context: Roughly 89 million unique TCR sequences came from HLA-typed donors in an early release.

Whole-study findings and limits: In vitro testing confirmed a few CMV-associated chains as specific for CMV antigens. A cluster of highly shared sequence variants was likely a sequencing artifact.

The source of this sequence is a male donor in good health and CMV-seronegative. The V call is TRBV19, the J call TRBJ2-6; perhaps TRBD2 as D (5 bases). Input material: PBMCs. CDR3 DNA: TGTGCCAGTAGTGTCCGCTCGGGGGGGGCCAACGTCCTGACTTTC. This gives the protein CASSVRSGGANVLTF.